A single sample is the source of the 9 T cell receptor beta chains below, sequenced in a study of T cells in Graves' hyperthyroidism and ophthalmopathy. TCR beta CDR3 sequences were amplified from RNA transcripts. A first-round RT-PCR of the TCR CDR3 used the HTBI primer set. TCRdb recomputed calls from the multiplex PCR reads with MiXCR, one row per CDR3 protein. The data hold about 840,000 distinct CDR3 sequences, with roughly 40% observed a single time. Sequencing used blood. The receptors derive from a man aged 18 to 35 with Graves' hyperthyroidism.

This clonotype was counted at least ten times. V usage is TRBV7-2 and J usage is TRBJ2-5, with 14 bases lining up with TRBD2. Germline CDR1 and CDR2: SGHTA and FQGNSA. The CDR3 has 15 residues. V lost 3 bases and J lost 4; bases outside the gene matches: 1. CDR3 DNA: TGTGCCAGCAGCTTCGGACTAGCGGGGGGAGAGACCCAGTACTTC. The encoded protein is CASSFGLAGGETQYF.

This clonotype was counted at least ten times. The chain couples TRBV7-6 to TRBJ2-5; D uncertain. This CDR3 has 14 amino acids. V lost 4 bases, J lost 2 bases, and 11 bases lay in between. Germline-derived CDR1 and CDR2 are SGHVS and FNYEAQ. Here the CDR3 reads CASSSDQRQETQYF. The CDR3 DNA sequence: TGTGCCAGCAGCTCCGACCAGAGGCAAGAGACCCAGTACTTC.

There are many counts of this clonotype. The J gene is TRBJ2-7, the V gene TRBV7-8, with D perhaps matching TRBD2 (6 bases). V was cut by 5 bases and J by 0 bases, with 17 bases left in between. Germline V lookup: CDR1 SGHVS, CDR2 FQNEAQ. The CDR3 contains 16 residues. CDR3 sequence: CASSPLGGGSSYEQYF. The CDR3 DNA sequence: TGTGCCAGCAGCCCCCTTGGTGGGGGGAGCTCCTACGAGCAGTACTTC.

The CDR3 spells CASSTRSPGLAGAYEQYF. CDR3 nucleotides: TGTGCCAGCAGTACGAGAAGCCCGGGACTAGCGGGGGCGTACGAGCAGTACTTC. This chain uses TRBV2 with TRBJ2-7, with 14 bases fitting TRBD2. There are 18 residues in the CDR3. V gave up 5 bases and J gave up 4 bases; unmatched junction bases: 13. Per the germline V gene, CDR1 is SNHLY and CDR2 is FYNNEI.

The sample holds many counts of this clonotype. The rearrangement joins TRBV10-3 to TRBJ2-2; D is possibly TRBD2 (5 bases). Germline V gene sequence: CDR1 ENHRY, CDR2 SYGVKD. CDR3 length: 13 amino acids. V was pared by 7 bases and J by 1 base, with 7 bases between. The CDR3 DNA is TGTGCCATCACCGGGGTGAACACCGGGGAGCTGTTTTTT. As protein: CAITGVNTGELFF.

The rearrangement links TRBV10-3 to TRBJ2-7; TRBD2 agrees at 12 bases. The tail of the sequence fits TRBJ2-1 better, so the J call may be wrong. This CDR3 has 14 residues. Per germline, CDR1 ENHRY and CDR2 SYGVKD. This chain's CDR3 is CAAAGLAGSGEQFF. CDR3 coding DNA: TGTGCCGCAGCCGGACTAGCGGGATCCGGTGAGCAGTTCTTC.

This chain uses TRBV15 with TRBJ2-7; 13 bases fit TRBD2. V lost 0 bases to trimming and J lost 7 bases; unmatched junction nucleotides: 6. CDR3 size: 16 residues. The germline V gene has CDR1 LNHNV and CDR2 YYDKDF (reference sequence). The CDR3 nucleotides read TGTGCCACCAGCAGAGATCACGGACTAGCGGGGGAAGAGCAGTACTTC. This codes for CATSRDHGLAGEEQYF.

This clonotype occurred once. Here the CDR3 reads CASSLTSGLNSYEQYF. The CDR3 DNA reads TGTGCCAGCAGCTTAACATCGGGACTAAACTCCTACGAGCAGTACTTC. The chain couples TRBV9 to TRBJ2-7; TRBD2 matches at 7 bases. This CDR3 has 16 amino acids. Germline CDR1 SGDLS, CDR2 YYNGEE. Germline trimming cut 4 bases from V and 0 bases from J; bases unmatched to any gene: 10.

The chain joins TRBV12-5 to TRBJ1-1, with D unclear. Germline values: CDR1 LGHNT, CDR2 FRNRAP. V was pared by 2 bases and J by 8 bases, with 6 bases between. This CDR3 has 11 residues. For the CDR3, the DNA is TGTGCTAGTGGTTTGTCCTCAGAAGCTTTCTTT. Translating gives CASGLSSEAFF.